Included here is one T cell receptor (beta chain) sequence, with context. What it binds is unknown. TCRdb's copy holds only in-frame clones and misses some; the assay was immunoSEQ multiplex PCR. The data show tens of thousands of clones, approximately 91% seen once. These data are taken from a study of T cell responses to AZD1222 COVID-19 vaccine. General observations from the study: A mostly white British donor set with more females was recruited, and clonal diversity was possibly underestimated. Receipt of two AZD1222 doses was followed by a rise in Spike-specific TCR breadth and depth.

Trimming at V came to 0 bases and at J to 0 bases, leaving 4 bases not matched to a gene. CDR3 length equals 16 residues. Germline V CDR1 and CDR2: MNHEY, SMNVEV (reference sequence). The chain carries TRBV27 and TRBJ1-2; TRBD1 matches at 7 bases. This TCR came from an adult in good health. The sequencing used peripheral blood, collected on day 0 of AZD1222 vaccination. CDR3 protein: CASSLSGTAANYGYTF. The DNA for the CDR3 is TGTGCCAGCAGTTTATCGGGGACAGCTGCTAACTATGGCTACACCTTC.